This T cell receptor beta chain was retrieved from a study of T-cell reconstitution after alpha-beta-depleted transplantation in children. Concerning this clonotype itself: Its antigen remains unidentified.

Trimming cost V 3 bases and J 4 bases, with 10 bases left between them. This CDR3 comprises 14 residues. The germline CDR1 and CDR2 sequences are MNHEY and SMNVEV (reference sequence). The authors prepared the TCRbeta library with unique molecular identifiers. TCRdb fed the PCR reads into MiXCR, producing one record per CDR3 protein. The sample contains about 100,000 distinct CDR3 sequences, about 6.5% of which appear only once. Study findings and constraints: At the one-year point after transplant, T-cell counts and TCRbeta diversity were found to come mostly from T cells that had been newly produced. By about two months after transplant, alpha-beta T cells reportedly arose from several hundred graft clones that had expanded. For some patients, TCRbeta diversity was high at day 60 because of recipient T cells and thymic progenitors that survived.

This receptor was obtained from a male patient between 2 and 10 years old who had a stem cell transplant for acute lymphoblastic leukemia, so the T cells may come from the graft donor. The starting material was PBMCs, mostly from graft donor cells, obtained 360 days after TCRalphabeta/CD19-depleted stem cell transplant. J is TRBJ1-5 and V is TRBV27; D uncertain. The CDR3 DNA follows: TGTGCCAGCAGTTTCGGCAGCTCGAATCAGCCCCAGCATTTT. Protein: CASSFGSSNQPQHF.